The 26 T cell receptor beta chains in this list originate from one sample, sequenced in a study of CD8+CD57+ T cells in acquired aplastic anemia. In patients chosen for sequencing, flow cytometry had shown CD8+CD57+ cell expansion. TCR beta VDJ and CDR3 were profiled, and genomic DNA was the template. Via MiXCR, TCRdb re-called the reads, giving one row per CDR3 protein. The data hold some 160,000 distinct CDR3 sequences, with around 52% observed a single time. Sequencing was done on a sample of sorted CD4+, CD8+, or CD8+CD57+ T cells (not recorded which) from PBMCs. Every receptor here comes from a human donor with aplastic anemia.

The table lists this clonotype with many counts. The chain couples TRBV5-4 to TRBJ2-1; D possibly matches TRBD1 or TRBD2 (5 bases each). Trimming stripped 1 base from V and 6 bases from J, with 8 bases between. Germline V CDR1 and CDR2: SGHNT, YYREEE (reference sequence). The CDR3 spans 13 residues. CDR3 protein: CASSLSRGNEQFF. The CDR3 DNA is TGTGCCAGCAGCTTGTCGAGGGGCAATGAGCAGTTCTTC. The full variable domain, with the rest looked up from reference TRBV5-4 and TRBJ2-1, is ETGVTQSPTHLIKTRGQQVTLRCSSQSGHNTVSWYQQALGQGPQFIFQYYREEENGRGNFPPRFSGLQFPNYSSELNVNALELDDSALYLCASSLSRGNEQFFGPGTRLTVL.

Ten or more counts support this clonotype. This sequence joins TRBV27 and TRBJ2-7, with 8 bases matching TRBD2. CDR3 length: 15 amino acids. CDR1 and CDR2 from the germline V gene are MNHEY and SMNVEV (reference sequence). V shed 7 bases, J shed 1 base, and the junction held 9 bases outside the gene matches. CDR3 residues: CASTDKAGESYEQYF. In DNA, the CDR3 is TGTGCCAGCACCGACAAAGCGGGGGAATCCTACGAGCAGTACTTC.

This clonotype has a count of ten or more. The V and J genes are TRBV13 and TRBJ2-2, with 7 bases lining up with TRBD2. The V and J ends lost 7 bases and 2 bases, in that order; junction bases with no gene match: 7. Germline V gene sequence: CDR1 PRHDT, CDR2 FYEKMQ (reference sequence). The CDR3 length is 15 residues. The CDR3 DNA is TGTGCCAGCAACCATCTAGCGGATAACACCGGGGAGCTGTTTTTT. Its protein product is CASNHLADNTGELFF.

The chain combines TRBV6-1 with TRBJ1-3; D possibly corresponds to TRBD1 (5 bases). The germline gives CDR1 MNHNS, CDR2 SASEGT. The CDR3 extends over 17 amino acids. V was shortened by 8 bases and J by 4 bases, with 24 bases between the two germline ends. The CDR3 DNA sequence: TGTGCCAGCTCCCCCCGGGGACCCCTCGTAGGAGGAAACACCATATATTTT. Translated, it gives CASSPRGPLVGGNTIYF.

A note on this clonotype: A read error may account for a junction end that differs from germline. The chain links TRBV7-9 to TRBJ1-1; no reliable D call. Germline V gene sequence: CDR1 SEHNR, CDR2 FQNEAQ (reference sequence). This CDR3 has 14 amino acids. The CDR3 DNA reads as TGTGCCAGCAGTTTAGTAGAGGACGGCACTGAAGCTTTCTTT. As protein: CASSLVEDGTEAFF.

The count of this clonotype is one. A read error is possible here, since a much larger clone lies one base away. The CDR3 loop reads CASSQVSSNEQCF. The CDR3 DNA follows: TGCGCCAGCAGCCAAGTGTCGAGCAATGAGCAGTGCTTC. The V and J genes are TRBV4-3 and TRBJ2-1; D gene ambiguous. CDR1 and CDR2 (germline): LGHNA, YSLEER. The CDR3 runs to 13 residues.

This chain uses TRBV20-1 with TRBJ2-4; 9 nucleotides agree with TRBD1. Germline CDR1 reads DFQATT; CDR2 reads SNEGSKA (reference sequence). The V segment lost 7 bases and the J segment 7 bases; nucleotides outside the gene matches: 8. The CDR3 length is 13 residues. This chain's CDR3 is CSVETDRGNIQYF. The CDR3 DNA is TGCAGTGTTGAGACTGACAGGGGGAACATTCAGTACTTC.

This clonotype was seen repeatedly, ten times or more. The rearrangement uses TRBV7-3 and TRBJ2-1; tentatively, D is TRBD1 (6 bases). V was clipped by 2 bases and J by 5 bases, with 13 bases between them. The germline gives CDR1 SGHTA, CDR2 FQGTGA. This CDR3 region has 15 residues. The DNA for the CDR3 is TGTGCCAGCAGCTTATCACAGGGCACCCACAATGAGCAGTTCTTC. This encodes CASSLSQGTHNEQFF. The complete variable domain, with remaining parts taken from reference TRBV7-3 and TRBJ2-1, reads GAGVSQTPSNKVTEKGKYVELRCDPISGHTALYWYRQSLGQGPEFLIYFQGTGAADDSGLPNDRFFAVRPEGSVSTLKIQRTERGDSAVYLCASSLSQGTHNEQFFGPGTRLTVL.

This clonotype was observed once. The rearrangement uses TRBV20-1 and TRBJ2-1, with 8 bases fitting TRBD2. Unmatched junction bases numbered 10, after V lost 6 bases and J lost 0 bases. Per germline, CDR1 DFQATT and CDR2 SNEGSKA (reference sequence). The CDR3 is 16 amino acids. The CDR3 DNA is TGCAGTGCCCCTACCGAAGCGGGAGCCTCCTACAATGAGCAGTTCTTC. Residues: CSAPTEAGASYNEQFF.

This clonotype was observed a few times. The gene calls are TRBV9 and TRBJ2-2, with 10 positions matching TRBD2. The CDR3 is 19 amino acids. Germline trimming cut 4 bases from V and 4 bases from J; bases unmatched to any gene: 16. The germline CDR1 and CDR2 sequences are SGDLS and YYNGEE. CDR3 sequence reads: CASSTWTSGLGGGTGELFF. For the CDR3, the DNA is TGTGCCAGCAGCACCTGGACTAGCGGACTTGGGGGGGGCACCGGGGAGCTGTTTTTT. Together with reference TRBV9 and TRBJ2-2, the CDR3 gives the full variable domain: DSGVTQTPKHLITATGQRVTLRCSPRSGDLSVYWYQQSLDQGLQFLIQYYNGEERAKGNILERFSAQQFPDLHSELNLSSLELGDSALYFCASSTWTSGLGGGTGELFFGEGSRLTVL.

A remark on this clonotype: One junction end disagrees with the germline gene, perhaps due to a read error. The rearrangement links TRBV10-3 to TRBJ1-1; TRBD1 might be the D (5 bases). Germline CDR1 reads ENHRY; CDR2 reads SYGVKD. CDR3 size: 14 residues. The CDR3 DNA sequence: TGTGCCAGCAGTCTAGGGGCAAAGAACACTGAAGCTTTCTTT. This translates into CASSLGAKNTEAFF.

The genes are TRBV7-3 and TRBJ2-5; 8 bases agree with TRBD2. From germline, CDR1 is SGHTA and CDR2 FQGTGA. The CDR3 is 16 residues long. The J segment lost 5 bases and the V segment lost 0 bases, leaving 8 bases of the junction unmatched. CDR3 coding DNA: TGTGCCAGCAGCTTAACTTTTCGGGGGGGCCTTGAGACCCAGTACTTC. Translated, it gives CASSLTFRGGLETQYF.

This clonotype was observed a few times. A much larger clone sits a single nucleotide away, making a read error possible. The chain recombines TRBV25-1 with TRBJ2-5; no reliable D call. CDR3 length equals 10 residues. Germline values: CDR1 MGHDK, CDR2 SYGVNS. The CDR3 spells CASSSETRYF. In DNA form, the CDR3 reads TGTGCCAGCAGCAGCGAGACCCGGTACTTC.

In its sample, this clonotype was seen once. The chain has TRBV25-1 and TRBJ1-5; D possibly corresponds to TRBD1 (5 bases). The CDR3 is 13 amino acids. Germline V gives CDR1 MGHDK, CDR2 SYGVNS. The V and J ends lost 5 bases and 7 bases respectively, with 12 bases between them. CDR3 nucleotides: TGTGCCAGCAGTTCTGCAGGGAAGCAGCCCCAGCATTTT. This gives the protein CASSSAGKQPQHF.

This chain joins TRBV5-1 and TRBJ1-1, with 7 nucleotides matching TRBD1. There are 14 residues in the CDR3. After removal of 0 bases from V and 5 bases from J, the junction contained 4 bases not matched to a gene. CDR1 and CDR2 (germline): SGHRS, YFSETQ. The CDR3 DNA is TGCGCCAGCAGCTTGGAACAGGGGAGGACTGAAGCTTTCTTT. It specifies CASSLEQGRTEAFF. Complete variable domain (other parts from reference TRBV5-1 and TRBJ1-1): KAGVTQTPRYLIKTRGQQVTLSCSPISGHRSVSWYQQTPGQGLQFLFEYFSETQRNKGNFPGRFSGRQFSNSRSEMNVSTLELGDSALYLCASSLEQGRTEAFFGQGTRLTVV.

This clonotype was counted ten times or more. The CDR3 sequence is CASNLAGETGELFF. The CDR3, as DNA: TGTGCCAGTAATCTAGCGGGAGAGACCGGGGAGCTGTTTTTT. This chain uses TRBV19 with TRBJ2-2; TRBD2 matches 10 bases. The germline V gene encodes CDR1 LNHDA and CDR2 SQIVND (reference sequence). This CDR3 contains 14 residues. V dropped 7 bases and J dropped 5; count of bases not matched to a gene: 4.

This clonotype was found many times. The J gene is TRBJ1-1, the V gene TRBV6-5; D not certain. CDR1 MNHEY and CDR2 SVGAGI come from the germline V gene. Trimming took off 2 bases at V and 7 bases at J, with 5 bases between the two ends. CDR3 size: 11 residues. In nucleotides, the CDR3 is TGTGCCAGCAGTTACGGGAATGAAGCTTTCTTT. Protein sequence: CASSYGNEAFF.

In its sample, this clonotype was seen many times. The V and J genes are TRBV4-3 and TRBJ1-2; D gene ambiguous. The germline CDR1 and CDR2 sequences are LGHNA and YSLEER. Trimming pared 0 bases from V and 3 bases from J, leaving 17 bases between. The CDR3 is 17 amino acids. CDR3 coding DNA: TGCGCCAGCAGCCAAGATAGTCGTGTGAGGACGGACTATGGCTACACCTTC. This translates into CASSQDSRVRTDYGYTF.

The V and J genes are TRBV15 and TRBJ1-2; the D is unclear. Trimming stripped 1 base from V and 8 bases from J, with 8 bases between. CDR3 size: 12 residues. Germline values: CDR1 LNHNV, CDR2 YYDKDF (reference sequence). The CDR3 DNA is TGTGCCACCAGCAGAGCCCTGGGCGGCTACACCTTC. Amino acid sequence: CATSRALGGYTF.

The gene calls are TRBV7-8 and TRBJ1-2; a weak D match, TRBD1 (5 bases). V gave up 5 bases and J gave up 7 bases, with 14 bases separating them. This CDR3 region has 13 residues. Germline CDR1 is SGHVS and CDR2 is FQNEAQ. CDR3 sequence reads: CASSNEGARGYTF. CDR3 DNA sequence: TGTGCCAGCAGCAACGAAGGGGCCCGTGGCTACACCTTC.

The CDR3 here is CATSSPASGISYNEQFF. CDR3 DNA: TGTGCCACCAGCAGTCCTGCTAGCGGTATATCCTACAATGAGCAGTTCTTC. This chain joins TRBV15 and TRBJ2-1, with TRBD2 matching over 7 bases. The CDR3 runs to 17 residues. Germline-derived CDR1 and CDR2 are LNHNV and YYDKDF (reference sequence). Losses at the gene ends were 3 bases for V and 1 base for J; bases not matched to a gene: 9.

With regard to this clonotype: This may be a read error, as it is one base from a much larger clone. Here the CDR3 DNA reads TGTGCCAGCAGCTTGGGGGGTGAGGGCGAGCAGTACTTC. Translated, it gives CASSLGGEGEQYF. This sequence joins TRBV5-4 and TRBJ2-7; TRBD2 is a possible D gene (5 bases). V was trimmed by 0 bases and J by 6 bases, leaving 10 bases between them. Germline CDR1 is SGHNT and CDR2 is YYREEE (reference sequence). This CDR3 has 13 residues.

This clonotype was seen a handful of times. V and J are TRBV10-2 and TRBJ2-5; D gene uncertain. This CDR3 spans 15 amino acids. V lost 2 bases to trimming and J lost 5 bases, with 15 bases between them. Germline V gene sequence: CDR1 WSHSY, CDR2 SAAADI. CDR3 amino acids: CASSEHSLVHETQYF. For the CDR3, the DNA is TGCGCCAGCAGTGAGCATAGCCTAGTGCATGAGACCCAGTACTTC.

This rearrangement joins TRBV6-2 or TRBV6-3 to TRBJ2-6; D unclear. V was clipped by 2 bases and J by 1 base, with 3 bases between them. The germline CDR1 and CDR2 sequences are MNHEY and SVGEGT. The CDR3 totals 14 residues. The CDR3 DNA reads TGTGCCAGCAGTTACAGGTCTGGGGCCAACGTCCTGACTTTC. Encoded protein: CASSYRSGANVLTF.

This clonotype was counted at least ten times. The chain links TRBV9 to TRBJ1-6; weak D call: TRBD1 (5 bases). The CDR3 sequence is 16 residues long. Germline loops: CDR1 SGDLS, CDR2 YYNGEE. V lost 2 bases and J lost 5, with 14 bases in between. The CDR3 loop is CASSVYRDLNNSPLHF. CDR3 coding DNA: TGTGCCAGCAGCGTCTACCGGGACCTTAATAATTCACCCCTCCACTTT.

The genes are TRBV11-1 and TRBJ2-2; 9 bases fit TRBD1. With 5 bases clipped from V and 7 bases from J, the junction kept 11 bases outside the gene matches. From germline, CDR1 is SGHAT and CDR2 FQDESV (reference sequence). This CDR3 is 16 amino acids long. CDR3 loop: CASSPQGTGISGELFF. The CDR3 DNA is TGTGCCAGCAGCCCCCAAGGGACAGGGATCAGCGGGGAGCTGTTTTTT.